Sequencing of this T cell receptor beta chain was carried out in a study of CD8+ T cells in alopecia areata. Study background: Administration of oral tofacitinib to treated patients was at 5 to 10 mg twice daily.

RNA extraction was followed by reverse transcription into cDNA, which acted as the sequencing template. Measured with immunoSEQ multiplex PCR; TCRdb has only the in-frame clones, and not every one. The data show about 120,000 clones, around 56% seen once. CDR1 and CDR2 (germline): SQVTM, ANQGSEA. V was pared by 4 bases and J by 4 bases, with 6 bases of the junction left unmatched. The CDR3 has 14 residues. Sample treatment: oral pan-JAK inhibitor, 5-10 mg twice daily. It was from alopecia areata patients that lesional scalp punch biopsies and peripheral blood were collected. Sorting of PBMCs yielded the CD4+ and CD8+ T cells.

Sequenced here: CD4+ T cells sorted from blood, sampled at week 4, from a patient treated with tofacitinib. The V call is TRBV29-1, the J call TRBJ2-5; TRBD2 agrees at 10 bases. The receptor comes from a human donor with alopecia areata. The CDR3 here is CSVVRLAGVETQYF. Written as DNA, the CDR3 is TGCAGCGTTGTTCGTCTAGCGGGAGTAGAGACCCAGTACTTC.